A single sample is the source of the 13 T cell receptor beta chains below, sequenced in a study of shared clonotypes between healthy human individuals. CD45RO-negative CD8 cells positively selected for CCR7 made up the naive population, which excluded terminally differentiated effector memory CD45RA+ cells. Assay: immunoSEQ multiplex PCR; the TCRdb copy retains only in-frame clones and omits some. The top ten hold less than 25% of the sample, which has about 820,000 clones, nearly 95% seen once. Sequenced: naive CD8+ T cells sorted from blood. The receptors were gathered from a man between 25 and 39 years old in good health.

This chain connects TRBV9 to TRBJ2-7; D remains ambiguous. V was trimmed by 0 bases and J by 0 bases, leaving 4 bases between them. Germline V lookup: CDR1 SGDLS, CDR2 YYNGEE. The length of the CDR3 is 13 residues. The CDR3 coding sequence is TGTGCCAGCAGCGTAGGGTTCTCCTACGAGCAGTACTTC. Amino acid sequence: CASSVGFSYEQYF.

V usage is TRBV11-2 and J usage is TRBJ2-3; D is possibly TRBD1 or TRBD2 (5 bases each). CDR3 length: 13 amino acids. Germline V lookup: CDR1 SGHAT, CDR2 FQNNGV. V lost 6 bases and J lost 2, with 9 bases in between. CDR3 sequence (DNA): TGTGCCAGCAGTGGGACCTTCACAGATACGCAGTATTTT. Translation gives CASSGTFTDTQYF.

This clone was detected only a few times. This chain links TRBV7-2 with TRBJ1-4; 7 bases align to TRBD1. Trimming removed 1 base from V and 13 bases from J; junction bases left unmatched: 6. This CDR3 has 13 residues. Germline CDR1 SGHTA, CDR2 FQGNSA. The CDR3 here is CASSLDQTGALFF. CDR3 nucleotide sequence: TGTGCCAGCAGCTTAGATCAAACAGGGGCACTGTTTTTT.

Only one count was recorded for this clone. In DNA, the CDR3 is TGCAGCGTTGTTCCTACAGGACATACGGGAGGGGCCTGGGAGCAGTACTTC. Amino acids: CSVVPTGHTGGAWEQYF. The rearrangement links TRBV29-1 to TRBJ2-7; 8 bases agree with TRBD2. The V segment lost 4 bases and the J segment 7 bases; nucleotides outside the gene matches: 21. The CDR3 runs 17 residues. Germline CDR1 is SQVTM and CDR2 is ANQGSEA.

V gene TRBV6-5 combines with J gene TRBJ2-2; the D gene could be TRBD1 or TRBD2 (5 bases each). The V gene lost 11 bases and the J gene lost 0 bases, with 16 bases spanning the gap. The CDR3 has 15 residues. From germline, CDR1 is MNHEY and CDR2 SVGAGI. CDR3 nucleotide sequence: TGTGCCGCCGCAGAGGGGCTTTCGAACACCGGGGAGCTGTTTTTT. Translation gives CAAAEGLSNTGELFF.

The chain is built from TRBV19 and TRBJ1-5, with TRBD1 identical over 9 bases. CDR1 and CDR2 from the germline V gene are LNHDA and SQIVND (reference sequence). V shed 3 bases, J shed 4 bases, and the junction held 7 bases outside the gene matches. The CDR3 contains 16 residues. CDR3 region: CASSMEGQGPNQPQHF. The CDR3 nucleotides are TGTGCCAGTAGTATGGAAGGACAGGGGCCTAATCAGCCCCAGCATTTT.

This sequence joins TRBV12-5 and TRBJ1-1; D remains unclear. CDR1 is LGHNT and CDR2 is FRNRAP in the germline V gene. This CDR3 has 13 amino acids. Trimming stripped 3 bases from V and 4 bases from J, with 9 bases between. CDR3 amino acids: CASGFGPGTEAFF. For the CDR3, the DNA is TGTGCTAGTGGTTTTGGCCCGGGCACTGAAGCTTTCTTT.

The V call is TRBV6-1, the J call TRBJ2-7; perhaps D is TRBD1 or TRBD2 (7 bases each). Looked up from germline, CDR1 is MNHNS and CDR2 is SASEGT. V shed 1 base and J shed 3 bases, with 13 bases lying between them. There are 15 residues in the CDR3. CDR3 in DNA: TGTGCCAGCAGTGAAGGGCAGGGGGGGTACTACGAGCAGTACTTC. It translates to CASSEGQGGYYEQYF.

CDR3 region: CAARTGEYNEQFF. In DNA form, the CDR3 reads TGTGCCGCAAGGACAGGGGAATACAATGAGCAGTTCTTC. The chain joins TRBV15 to TRBJ2-1, with 9 bases matching TRBD1. This CDR3 is 13 amino acids long. CDR1 is LNHNV, CDR2 YYDKDF, per germline (reference sequence). V trimming: 11 bases; J trimming: 4 bases; junction bases outside the gene matches: 6.

J is TRBJ2-7 and V is TRBV7-9; the D gene is possibly TRBD1 (6 bases). Trimming shortened V by 3 bases and J by 7 bases, and 13 bases separated the two germline ends. The germline V gene encodes CDR1 SEHNR and CDR2 FQNEAQ (reference sequence). CDR3 length: 13 amino acids. CDR3 nucleotides: TGTGCCAGCAGCTTCAACAGGGATCGTGAGCAGTACTTC. Its translation: CASSFNRDREQYF.

V and J are TRBV7-9 and TRBJ1-5; 7 positions match TRBD1. The CDR3 runs 17 residues. Germline V gene sequence: CDR1 SEHNR, CDR2 FQNEAQ (reference sequence). The V gene end was trimmed by 4 bases and the J gene end by 6 bases; junction bases not matched to a gene: 15. CDR3 region: CASSSDRDRVFRQPQHF. CDR3 DNA sequence: TGTGCCAGCAGCTCGGATAGGGACAGAGTTTTTCGTCAGCCCCAGCATTTT.

The V and J genes are TRBV10-2 and TRBJ2-5; D unclear. The CDR3 runs to 13 residues. Per the germline V gene, CDR1 is WSHSY and CDR2 is SAAADI. Trimming stripped 3 bases from V and 1 base from J, with 6 bases between. For the CDR3, the DNA is TGCGCCAGCAGTGAAACAGTCCAAGAGACCCAGTACTTC. Amino acid sequence: CASSETVQETQYF.

The chain couples TRBV7-9 to TRBJ2-4; D remains ambiguous. V dropped 1 base and J dropped 3 bases, with 10 bases sitting between them. This CDR3 region has 15 residues. Germline CDR1 is SEHNR and CDR2 is FQNEAQ (reference sequence). Here the CDR3 DNA reads TGTGCCAGCAGCTTAGGGGCCCTAGGCAAAAACATTCAGTACTTC. Translation: CASSLGALGKNIQYF.